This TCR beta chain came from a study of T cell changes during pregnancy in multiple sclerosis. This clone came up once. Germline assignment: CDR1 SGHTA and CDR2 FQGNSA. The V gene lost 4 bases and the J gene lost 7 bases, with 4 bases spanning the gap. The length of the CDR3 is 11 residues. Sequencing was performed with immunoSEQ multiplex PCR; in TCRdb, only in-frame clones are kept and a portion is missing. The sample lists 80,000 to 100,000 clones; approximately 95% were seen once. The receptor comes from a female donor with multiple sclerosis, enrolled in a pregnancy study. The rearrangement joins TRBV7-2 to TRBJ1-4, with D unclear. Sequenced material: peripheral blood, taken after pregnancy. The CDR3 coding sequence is TGTGCCAGCAGCTCCCTTGAAAAACTGTTTTTT. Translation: CASSSLEKLFF. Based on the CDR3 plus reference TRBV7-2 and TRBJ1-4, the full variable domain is GAGVSQSPSNKVTEKGKDVELRCDPISGHTALYWYRQSLGQGLEFLIYFQGNSAPDKSGLPSDRFSAERTGGSVSTLTIQRTQQEDSAVYLCASSSLEKLFFGSGTQLSVL.